This record covers a single T cell receptor beta chain. Its cognate antigen is unknown. The germline V gene has CDR1 SGHTS and CDR2 YDEGEE. Trimming left V 4 bases short and J 6 bases short, with 17 bases between. The CDR3 is made up of 15 amino acids. The sample is drawn from a study of cytomegalovirus exposure and HLA in healthy donors. Study outcomes and limitations: A later analysis found most CMV-associated TCR beta chains apparently HLA-restricted. Using a false discovery rate of 0.05, a later analysis showed that 16,000 or so TCR beta sequences were associated with HLA alleles. Cytomegalovirus association was listed for 164 TCR beta chains. Later on, an analysis found that several of the most significant clusters appeared to be linked to common viral pathogens, which included parvovirus B19.

60 Vbeta and 13 Jbeta primers were used in PCR. Clones were sequenced by immunoSEQ multiplex PCR, and TCRdb holds only the in-frame ones, with some missing. Seen here are under 90,000 clones, less than 75% observed once, and the top ten hold less than 9%. The rearrangement joins TRBV5-8 to TRBJ1-5, with a weak D call TRBD1 (5 bases). The receptor's source is a man aged 35 to 55 in good health and CMV-seropositive. The source material was PBMCs. CDR3 nucleotides: TGTGCCAGCAGCGCAGTGACAGTTAGTATTCAGCCCCAGCATTTT. Protein sequence: CASSAVTVSIQPQHF.